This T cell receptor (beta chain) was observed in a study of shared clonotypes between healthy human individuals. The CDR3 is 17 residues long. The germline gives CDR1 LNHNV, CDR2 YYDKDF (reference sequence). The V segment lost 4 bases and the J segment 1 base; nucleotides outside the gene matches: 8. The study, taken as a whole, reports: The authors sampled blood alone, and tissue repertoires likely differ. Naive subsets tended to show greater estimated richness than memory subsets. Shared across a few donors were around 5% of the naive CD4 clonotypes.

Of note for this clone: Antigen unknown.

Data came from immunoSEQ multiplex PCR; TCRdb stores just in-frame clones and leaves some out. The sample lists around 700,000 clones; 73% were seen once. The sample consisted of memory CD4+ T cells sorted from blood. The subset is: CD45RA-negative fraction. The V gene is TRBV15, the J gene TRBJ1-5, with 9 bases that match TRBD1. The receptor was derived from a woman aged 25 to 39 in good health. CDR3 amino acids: CATSKDRGIGSNQPQHF. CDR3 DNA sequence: TGTGCCACCAGCAAGGACAGGGGTATTGGGAGCAATCAGCCCCAGCATTTT. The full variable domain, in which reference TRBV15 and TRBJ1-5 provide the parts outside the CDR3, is DAMVIQNPRYQVTQFGKPVTLSCSQTLNHNVMYWYQQKSSQAPKLLFHYYDKDFNNEADTPDNFQSRRPNTSFCFLDIRSPGLGDTAMYLCATSKDRGIGSNQPQHFGDGTRLSIL.